The 18 T cell receptor beta chains below come from one sample, sequenced in a study of blood T cell repertoires in COVID-19 (dated by TCRdb to about 2020). Receptors were amplified or captured by the immunoSEQ multiplex PCR assay. Here the immuneACCESS table is served through TCRdb, limited to in-frame sequences with V and J called. Missing clones are a known gap in these copies; in checked studies unresolved V genes cover under half, and the rest lacks a known reason. Within this sample are 60,000 or so clones, with roughly three quarters of them counted one time only. The biggest ten clones account for approximately 3% of the sample. The specimen sequenced was peripheral blood. These receptors were taken from a man aged 60 to 75 with acute or convalescent COVID-19.

The genes are TRBV11-1 and TRBJ2-3; 12 nucleotides align to TRBD2. The CDR3 consists of 16 residues. Germline V gene lookup returns CDR1 SGHAT and CDR2 FQDESV (reference sequence). V lost 5 bases to trimming and J lost 2 bases; unmatched junction nucleotides: 5. Here the CDR3 DNA reads TGTGCCAGCAGCCCAGGGACTAGCGGGCTCACAGATACGCAGTATTTT. As protein: CASSPGTSGLTDTQYF.

There are a few counts of this clone. The V gene is TRBV6-1, the J gene TRBJ2-2, with 8 bases aligning to TRBD1. CDR1 MNHNS and CDR2 SASEGT come from the germline V gene. The CDR3 covers 16 residues. With 1 base clipped from V and 6 bases from J, the junction kept 7 bases outside the gene matches. The CDR3 loop is CASSEVTGVTPGELFF. The CDR3 region has the DNA TGTGCCAGCAGTGAAGTGACAGGGGTTACTCCCGGGGAGCTGTTTTTT.

The chain uses TRBV6-1 and TRBJ2-7, with D maybe TRBD1 (5 bases). CDR3 length: 14 amino acids. The germline gives CDR1 MNHNS, CDR2 SASEGT. Trimming shortened V by 2 bases and J by 5 bases, and 13 bases separated the two germline ends. CDR3 loop: CASSEFTGINEQYF. CDR3 coding DNA: TGTGCCAGCAGTGAATTCACAGGTATCAACGAGCAGTACTTC.

This clone was seen only once. V gene TRBV5-6 combines with J gene TRBJ2-3; TRBD1 matches 7 bases. J was trimmed by 11 bases and V by 4 bases; bases with no gene match: 10. The germline V gene encodes CDR1 SGHDT and CDR2 YYEEEE. The CDR3 extends over 13 amino acids. CDR3 DNA: TGTGCCAGCAGCGGTAAGGGGGCCCTAGGGCAGTATTTT. Protein sequence: CASSGKGALGQYF.

V is TRBV6-5 and J is TRBJ2-3; D may be TRBD1 (6 bases). The CDR3 sequence is 15 residues long. Germline V gives CDR1 MNHEY, CDR2 SVGAGI. The V end lost 7 bases, the J end lost 1 base, and 15 bases lay between the germline ends. DNA of the CDR3: TGTGCCAGCACCGAAGTAGGGGGAGGCACAGATACGCAGTATTTT. Translation gives CASTEVGGGTDTQYF.

This clone was observed a few times. The chain uses TRBV7-2 and TRBJ1-2; 7 bases line up with TRBD1. The germline CDR1 and CDR2 sequences are SGHTA and FQGNSA. With 5 bases clipped from V and 6 bases from J, the junction kept 6 bases outside the gene matches. The CDR3 sequence is 13 residues long. The CDR3 DNA reads TGTGCCAGCAGCCCCGACAGGGTTAATGGCTACACCTTC. Translation gives CASSPDRVNGYTF.

The chain joins TRBV14 to TRBJ1-2, with D possibly matching TRBD1 (6 bases). The germline V gene encodes CDR1 SGHDN and CDR2 FVKESK. The CDR3 runs 15 residues. The V gene lost 5 bases and the J gene lost 4 bases, with 17 bases spanning the gap. CDR3 residues: CASSSYRVIGYGYTF. The CDR3 coding sequence is TGTGCCAGCAGCTCATACAGGGTGATCGGCTATGGCTACACCTTC.

The chain combines TRBV7-2 with TRBJ2-3; D remains unclear. The V end lost 7 bases, the J end lost 3 bases, and 8 bases lay between the germline ends. CDR1 is SGHTA and CDR2 is FQGNSA in the germline V gene. The CDR3 runs to 12 residues. The CDR3 loop is CASTFGTDTQYF. The CDR3 nucleotides are TGTGCCAGCACGTTCGGGACAGATACGCAGTATTTT.

In this sample, this clone turned up a few times. The CDR3 loop reads CASSVGLQGNYGYTF. The CDR3, as DNA: TGTGCCAGCAGCGTAGGTTTACAGGGCAACTATGGCTACACCTTC. The chain has TRBV9 and TRBJ1-2; D might be TRBD1 (6 bases). The CDR3 length is 15 residues. Trimming took 0 bases from V and 2 from J, leaving 11 bases between them. Germline V gene data show CDR1 as SGDLS and CDR2 as YYNGEE.

The chain carries TRBV6-4 and TRBJ2-5, with 8 positions matching TRBD1. CDR1 is MRHNA, CDR2 SNTAGT, per germline. The CDR3 loop spans 11 amino acids. The trim removed 11 bases at V and 6 bases at J, leaving 5 bases unmatched. The CDR3 bases are TGTGCCTGGGGACAGGAAAAGACCCAGTACTTC. The encoded protein is CAWGQEKTQYF.

The genes are TRBV7-2 and TRBJ1-1; TRBD1 agrees at 9 bases. The CDR3 is 16 amino acids. Germline loops: CDR1 SGHTA, CDR2 FQGNSA. The trim removed 5 bases at V and 0 bases at J, leaving 7 bases unmatched. The CDR3 is CASSPRTGDLNTEAFF. The CDR3 region has the DNA TGTGCCAGCAGCCCACGGACAGGGGATTTGAACACTGAAGCTTTCTTT.

The chain employs TRBV14 and TRBJ1-2; D unclear. Germline CDR1 reads SGHDN; CDR2 reads FVKESK. The V end was cut by 0 bases, the J end by 7 bases, with 9 bases between. This CDR3 is 13 amino acids long. DNA of the CDR3: TGTGCCAGCAGCCAAGATCCCCTTTTTGGCTACACCTTC. Its protein is CASSQDPLFGYTF. The variable domain in full, with the rest retrieved from reference TRBV14 and TRBJ1-2, is EAGVTQFPSHSVIEKGQTVTLRCDPISGHDNLYWYRRVMGKEIKFLLHFVKESKQDESGMPNNRFLAERTGGTYSTLKVQPAELEDSGVYFCASSQDPLFGYTFGSGTRLTVV.

This clone was seen a handful of times. The gene calls are TRBV12-3 or TRBV12-4 and TRBJ1-5, with no clear D. Trimming stripped 2 bases from V and 7 bases from J, with 6 bases between. CDR3 size: 12 residues. CDR3: CASSLSYQPQHF. CDR3 coding DNA: TGTGCCAGCAGTTTAAGCTACCAGCCCCAGCATTTT.

The chain recombines TRBV5-1 with TRBJ2-1; D may be TRBD1 (8 bases). CDR1 is SGHRS and CDR2 is YFSETQ in the germline V gene. Trimming took off 1 base at V and 6 bases at J, with 20 bases between the two ends. This CDR3 region has 17 residues. The CDR3 loop reads CASSLNSGQGGSNEQFF. CDR3 sequence (DNA): TGCGCCAGCAGCTTGAATTCAGGACAGGGAGGGAGCAATGAGCAGTTCTTC. The full variable domain, with the rest looked up from reference TRBV5-1 and TRBJ2-1, is KAGVTQTPRYLIKTRGQQVTLSCSPISGHRSVSWYQQTPGQGLQFLFEYFSETQRNKGNFPGRFSGRQFSNSRSEMNVSTLELGDSALYLCASSLNSGQGGSNEQFFGPGTRLTVL.

This clone came up a few times. V usage is TRBV20-1 and J usage is TRBJ1-1; maybe TRBD1 (6 bases). From germline, CDR1 is DFQATT and CDR2 SNEGSKA (reference sequence). Trimming left V 5 bases short and J 6 bases short, with 10 bases between. The CDR3 is 11 residues long. The CDR3 sequence is CSASRQAEAFF. CDR3 coding DNA: TGCAGTGCTTCCCGACAGGCTGAAGCTTTCTTT.

This clone has just one count. V gene TRBV19 combines with J gene TRBJ2-7, with D tentatively TRBD1 (6 bases). The V end lost 4 bases, the J end lost 6 bases, and 13 bases lay between the germline ends. Germline CDR1 is LNHDA and CDR2 is SQIVND (reference sequence). This CDR3 spans 13 amino acids. The CDR3 DNA is TGTGCCAGTAGTAGGACAGTTATTACCGAGCAGTACTTC. This sequence encodes CASSRTVITEQYF.

This chain connects TRBV2 to TRBJ1-6, with 7 positions matching TRBD1. CDR1 is SNHLY, CDR2 FYNNEI, per germline. This CDR3 region has 14 residues. The V segment lost 8 bases and the J segment 7 bases; nucleotides outside the gene matches: 8. CDR3 nucleotides: TGTGCCAGCGCCCCGACAGGGTGGAATTCACCCCTCCACTTT. This sequence encodes CASAPTGWNSPLHF.

The J gene is TRBJ1-2, the V gene TRBV29-1, with D maybe TRBD1 (6 bases). This CDR3 is built from 15 residues. The V gene's germline CDR1 is SQVTM and CDR2 ANQGSEA. Trimming cost V 8 bases and J 3 bases, with 22 bases left between them. In DNA, the CDR3 is TGCAGCACACGGGCCTCCCCCTCAGGGGACTATGGCTACACCTTC. Its protein is CSTRASPSGDYGYTF.